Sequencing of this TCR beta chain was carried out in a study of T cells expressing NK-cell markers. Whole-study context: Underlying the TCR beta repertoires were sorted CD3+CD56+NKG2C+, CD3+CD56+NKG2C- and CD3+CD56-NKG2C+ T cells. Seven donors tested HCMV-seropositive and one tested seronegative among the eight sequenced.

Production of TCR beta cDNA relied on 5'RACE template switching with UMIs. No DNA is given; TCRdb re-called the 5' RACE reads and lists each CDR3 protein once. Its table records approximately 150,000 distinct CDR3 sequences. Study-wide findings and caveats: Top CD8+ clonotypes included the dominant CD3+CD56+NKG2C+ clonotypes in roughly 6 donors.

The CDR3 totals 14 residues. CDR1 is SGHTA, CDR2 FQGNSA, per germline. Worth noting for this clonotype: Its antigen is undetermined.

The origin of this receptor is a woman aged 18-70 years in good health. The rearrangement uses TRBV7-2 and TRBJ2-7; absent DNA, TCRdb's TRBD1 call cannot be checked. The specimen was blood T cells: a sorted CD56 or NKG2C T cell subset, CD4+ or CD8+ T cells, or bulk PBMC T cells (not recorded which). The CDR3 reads CASSSPGQSYEQYF.